Each of the 21 T cell receptor beta chains below was sequenced from the same sample in a study of post-analysis software for immune sequencing data. Study outcomes and limitations: TRBV5-6, TRBV5-1 and TRBV20-1 belonged to a set of roughly 5 TRBV segments that were more frequent in patients than controls.

Their target antigens are unknown. The TCR beta cDNA libraries contained unique molecular identifiers. TCRdb independently ran MiXCR on the PCR reads; one entry per CDR3 protein. The sample shows fewer than 600,000 distinct CDR3 sequences, under 55% of them seen only once. Specimen: blood. All receptors derive from a girl between 10 and 17 years old with multiple sclerosis.

The genes are TRBV20-1 and TRBJ2-1; either TRBD1 or TRBD2 may supply D (6 bases each). Trimming stripped 4 bases from V and 5 bases from J, with 15 bases between. The length of the CDR3 is 14 residues. Germline lookup yields CDR1 DFQATT and CDR2 SNEGSKA (reference sequence). CDR3 nucleotide sequence: TGCAGTGCTACCCGGGGCGGGACAAACAATGAGCAGTTCTTC. It specifies CSATRGGTNNEQFF.

The V and J genes are TRBV29-1 and TRBJ2-7; D gene unclear. The CDR3 spans 12 residues. In germline, CDR1 is SQVTM, CDR2 ANQGSEA. V was trimmed by 0 bases and J by 4 bases, leaving 7 bases between them. The CDR3 protein is CSVEESPYEQYF. CDR3 DNA sequence: TGCAGCGTTGAAGAATCGCCGTACGAGCAGTACTTC.

This clonotype has more than one count but fewer than ten. This rearrangement joins TRBV5-1 to TRBJ2-1; 7 nucleotides agree with TRBD1. The germline gives CDR1 SGHRS, CDR2 YFSETQ. This CDR3 is built from 15 residues. Unmatched junction bases numbered 7, after V lost 2 bases and J lost 5 bases. CDR3 sequence: CASSLYETGDNEQFF. CDR3 in DNA: TGCGCCAGCAGCTTATACGAAACAGGGGACAATGAGCAGTTCTTC.

This rearrangement joins TRBV28 to TRBJ2-7; 8 bases match TRBD2. V was clipped by 5 bases and J by 2 bases; unmatched bases: 8. The V gene's germline CDR1 is MDHEN and CDR2 SYDVKM. The CDR3 is made up of 15 amino acids. Written as DNA, the CDR3 is TGTGCCAGCAGTCCGGCGGGACTAGGTGCCTACGAGCAGTACTTC. Protein: CASSPAGLGAYEQYF.

This clonotype has a handful of counts. The gene calls are TRBV20-1 and TRBJ2-1, with TRBD1 identical over 7 bases. Germline V CDR1 and CDR2: DFQATT, SNEGSKA (reference sequence). J was trimmed by 1 base and V by 2 bases; bases with no gene match: 11. CDR3 length: 17 residues. The chain's CDR3 is CSARRDRDRNSYNEQFF. CDR3 DNA: TGCAGTGCTAGACGAGACAGGGACCGTAATTCCTACAATGAGCAGTTCTTC.

This clonotype appeared a few times. The rearrangement uses TRBV27 and TRBJ2-1; D call uncertain. The CDR3 spans 12 residues. Germline V lookup: CDR1 MNHEY, CDR2 SMNVEV (reference sequence). V gave up 8 bases and J gave up 4 bases, with 9 bases separating them. The CDR3 nucleotides read TGTGCCAGCCTCGGACGGTACAATGAGCAGTTCTTC. Translating gives CASLGRYNEQFF.

This sequence joins TRBV7-6 and TRBJ1-1; tentatively, D is TRBD1 (6 bases). Germline V gives CDR1 SGHVS, CDR2 FNYEAQ. Trimming removed 6 bases from V and 1 base from J, with 15 bases in between. There are 15 residues in the CDR3. Written as DNA, the CDR3 is TGTGCCAGCAGTTCGGTAAAGACAGGGAACACTGAAGCTTTCTTT. Amino acid sequence: CASSSVKTGNTEAFF.

The chain carries TRBV24-1 and TRBJ2-5; 10 positions match TRBD2. Germline values: CDR1 KGHDR, CDR2 SFDVKD. The CDR3 has 13 amino acids. The V gene end was trimmed by 6 bases and the J gene end by 3 bases; junction bases not matched to a gene: 0. Here the CDR3 reads CATSLAGEETQYF. The CDR3 DNA sequence: TGTGCCACCAGTCTAGCGGGAGAAGAGACCCAGTACTTC.

The gene calls are TRBV3-1 and TRBJ2-1, with 7 bases identical to TRBD1. The CDR3 is 15 amino acids. V lost 2 bases and J lost 5; bases outside the gene matches: 6. Germline V gene lookup returns CDR1 LGHDT and CDR2 YNNKEL (reference sequence). The CDR3 nucleotides are TGTGCCAGCAGCCAAAGCGGCAGGGGGAACAATGAGCAGTTCTTC. This translates into CASSQSGRGNNEQFF.

This chain's CDR3 is CASSLSSGRTHEQFF. CDR3 DNA sequence: TGTGCCAGCAGTTTATCGAGCGGGAGGACGCATGAGCAGTTCTTC. V and J are TRBV28 and TRBJ2-1; 9 bases are a match to TRBD2. This CDR3 has 15 amino acids. CDR1 and CDR2 from the germline V gene are MDHEN and SYDVKM. V was clipped by 1 base and J by 8 bases; unmatched bases: 6.

This clonotype was seen repeatedly, ten times or more. The CDR3 sequence is CSARGAGEDEQFF. For the CDR3, the DNA is TGCAGTGCTAGAGGGGCAGGGGAGGATGAGCAGTTCTTC. This rearrangement joins TRBV20-1 to TRBJ2-1, with D perhaps matching TRBD1 or TRBD2 (6 bases each). Trimming removed 1 base at V and 8 bases at J, with 12 bases between. The CDR3 covers 13 residues. Germline V CDR1 and CDR2: DFQATT, SNEGSKA (reference sequence).

The sample holds a few counts of this clonotype. A read error may produce the germline difference seen at one junction end. The chain uses TRBV7-2 and TRBJ2-7; TRBD1 might be the D (6 bases). CDR1 and CDR2 (germline): SGHTA, FQGNSA. This CDR3 region has 14 residues. CDR3 amino acids: CASSLATGTYEQYF. In nucleotides, the CDR3 is TGTGCTAGCAGCTTAGCTACAGGGACATACGAGCAGTACTTC.

The chain employs TRBV5-1 and TRBJ2-3; 14 positions agree with TRBD2. Trimming took 2 bases from V and 6 from J; bases not matched to a gene: 8. The CDR3 is 17 amino acids. CDR1 is SGHRS and CDR2 is YFSETQ in the germline V gene. The CDR3: CASSFTGTSGSGDTQYF. The CDR3 DNA follows: TGCGCCAGCAGCTTTACCGGGACTAGCGGGAGTGGGGATACGCAGTATTTT.

V is TRBV3-1 and J is TRBJ2-5; 8 bases agree with TRBD2. TRBJ2-7 matches the DNA end more closely, so the J call is doubtful. This CDR3 contains 16 residues. Germline loops: CDR1 LGHDT, CDR2 YNNKEL (reference sequence). CDR3 region: CASSQLTSGGRDEQYF. The CDR3 DNA reads TGTGCCAGCAGCCAACTTACTAGCGGAGGGCGGGACGAGCAGTACTTC.

This clonotype was observed once. The rearrangement links TRBV12-3 or TRBV12-4 to TRBJ1-1; TRBD1 matches 9 bases. This CDR3 has 13 residues. The J segment lost 4 bases and the V segment lost 5 bases, leaving 2 bases of the junction unmatched. In nucleotides, the CDR3 is TGTGCCAGCAGTGGACAGGGGTGCACTGAAGCTTTCTTT. It is translated as CASSGQGCTEAFF.

This clonotype is a singleton in its sample. The chain couples TRBV4-2 to TRBJ2-1, with D unresolved. This CDR3 is built from 17 residues. Per the germline V gene, CDR1 is LGHNA and CDR2 is YNFKEQ. Trimming shortened V by 2 bases and J by 5 bases, and 19 bases separated the two germline ends. CDR3 in amino acids: CASSQQIGGWLDNEQFF. The CDR3 DNA is TGTGCCAGCAGCCAACAAATTGGTGGGTGGTTGGACAATGAGCAGTTCTTC.

Notes on this clonotype: A junction boundary mismatches the germline segment, possibly from a read error. The chain links TRBV4-2 to TRBJ2-7, with 13 bases aligning to TRBD2. CDR3 size: 17 residues. CDR1 is LGHNA and CDR2 is YNFKEQ in the germline V gene. CDR3 DNA: TGTGCCAGCAGCCAACAACCGGGACTAGCGGGGTCCTACGGGCAGTACTTC. Protein product: CASSQQPGLAGSYGQYF.

The genes are TRBV5-1 and TRBJ2-7, with D possibly TRBD1 on 6 matching bases. CDR3 size: 14 residues. V was clipped by 3 bases and J by 0 bases, with 10 bases between them. Germline V gives CDR1 SGHRS, CDR2 YFSETQ. As DNA, the CDR3 is TGCGCCAGCAGCTGGACAGAGAACTCCTACGAGCAGTACTTC. The encoded protein is CASSWTENSYEQYF.

The genes are TRBV28 and TRBJ1-2; D call uncertain. Trimming took off 6 bases at V and 5 bases at J, with 13 bases between the two ends. The V gene's germline CDR1 is MDHEN and CDR2 SYDVKM. The CDR3 runs 13 residues. The CDR3 DNA follows: TGTGCCAGCAGGATAACAGTAGAGTATGGCTACACCTTC. Translating gives CASRITVEYGYTF.

The V and J genes are TRBV20-1 and TRBJ2-5; a possible D gene is TRBD2 (5 bases). This CDR3 contains 14 residues. From germline, CDR1 is DFQATT and CDR2 SNEGSKA (reference sequence). Trimming stripped 0 bases from V and 2 bases from J, with 10 bases between. CDR3 sequence (DNA): TGCAGTGCTAGAGAACGGCGAGGGCAAGAGACCCAGTACTTC. It codes for CSARERRGQETQYF.

This chain joins TRBV5-6 and TRBJ2-7, with D unclear. The CDR3 spans 15 residues. Germline values: CDR1 SGHDT, CDR2 YYEEEE. V lost 1 base and J lost 2, with 13 bases in between. DNA for the CDR3: TGTGCCAGCAGCTTGTTGAAGAAAGCCACCTACGAGCAGTACTTC. Translated: CASSLLKKATYEQYF.